This is a list of T cell receptor beta chains from one sample in a study of blood T cell repertoires in COVID-19. TCRdb's table, derived via immunoSEQ multiplex PCR, lists solely in-frame clones and lacks some. The sample holds 200,000 to 250,000 clones, about 88% seen once. The specimen sequenced was peripheral blood. The receptors shown here come from a man aged 45-65 years with COVID-19, enrolled during active disease. Both conserved end residues are part of each CDR3. A D gene is named only where the DNA matches it firmly. Clone size is given for some rows only: seen once, a few or many times, or a class if the clone is expanded.

j_call clone_size v_call d_call cdr3_aa cdr3_nt
TRBJ1-5 - TRBV19 TRBD1 CASSPGQGNNQPQHF TGTGCCAGTAGTCCGGGACAGGGGAACAATCAGCCCCAGCATTTT
TRBJ2-1 once TRBV3-1/TRBV3-2 TRBD1 CASSHPIGTGHNEQFF TGTGCCAGCAGCCACCCGATAGGGACAGGGCACAATGAGCAGTTCTTC
TRBJ2-1 few TRBV7-9 - CASSPGLPNNEQFF TGTGCCAGCAGCCCAGGACTACCGAACAATGAGCAGTTCTTC
TRBJ2-3 few TRBV5-1 - CASSLALYAGADTQYF TGCGCCAGCAGCTTGGCCCTGTACGCAGGGGCCGATACGCAGTATTTT
TRBJ1-4 - TRBV3-1/TRBV3-2 - CASSQNPSATNEKLFF TGTGCCAGCAGCCAAAATCCCAGCGCAACTAATGAAAAACTGTTTTTT
TRBJ2-3 - TRBV19 TRBD1 CASSIGAGGPDTQYF TGTGCCAGTAGTATAGGGGCAGGGGGACCAGATACGCAGTATTTT
TRBJ2-7 - TRBV18 - CASSPGLQAAQYF TGTGCCAGCTCACCTGGCTTGCAGGCTGCGCAGTACTTC
TRBJ2-1 - TRBV4-1 TRBD2 CASSQTSGVSSYNEQFF TGCGCCAGCAGCCAAACCAGCGGGGTCAGCTCCTACAATGAGCAGTTCTTC
TRBJ2-7 - TRBV15 - CATSRPQNEQYF TGTGCCACCAGCAGACCCCAGAACGAGCAGTACTTC
TRBJ2-1 - TRBV7-9 TRBD2 CASSLRGLAGEVYNEQFF TGTGCCAGCAGCTTAAGGGGACTAGCGGGAGAAGTATACAATGAGCAGTTCTTC
TRBJ2-7 - TRBV7-9 TRBD1 CASSGRTGGGYEQYF TGTGCCAGCAGCGGCAGGACAGGGGGCGGCTACGAGCAGTACTTC
TRBJ2-7 - TRBV6-6 - CASSYAVWLGGEQYF TGTGCCAGCAGTTATGCTGTATGGCTGGGAGGAGAGCAGTACTTC
TRBJ1-3 - TRBV6-1 - CASSEFWAKGSGNTIYF TGTGCCAGCAGTGAATTCTGGGCTAAAGGCTCTGGAAACACCATATATTTT
TRBJ2-7 - TRBV5-1 - CASSPMGQKFSGTSLFEQYF TGCGCCAGCAGCCCGATGGGACAGAAGTTTTCCGGGACTAGTCTCTTCGAGCAGTACTTC
TRBJ2-7 - TRBV20-1 TRBD2 CSASLAGVEQYF TGCAGTGCTAGTCTAGCGGGTGTCGAGCAGTACTTC
TRBJ2-1 once TRBV18 TRBD1 CASSPLRVDRVYDNEQFF TGTGCCAGCTCACCACTTCGAGTAGACAGGGTTTACGACAATGAGCAGTTCTTC
TRBJ2-7 - TRBV7-2 TRBD2 CASAVWGREGEQYF TGTGCCAGCGCAGTCTGGGGGCGGGAGGGCGAGCAGTACTTC
TRBJ1-5 once TRBV10-3 - CAISVERVSNQPQHF TGTGCCATCAGTGTTGAGAGGGTAAGCAATCAGCCCCAGCATTTT
TRBJ1-2 - TRBV5-4 TRBD1 CASSSKTGASYGYTF TGTGCCAGCAGCTCAAAGACAGGGGCGAGCTATGGCTACACCTTC
TRBJ1-1 - TRBV5-4 TRBD1 CASSSPGQHTEAFF TGTGCCAGCAGCTCACCGGGACAGCACACTGAAGCTTTCTTT
TRBJ1-6 once TRBV20-1 - CSASLGSSYNSPLHF TGCAGTGCTAGTTTAGGGAGCTCCTATAATTCACCCCTCCACTTT
TRBJ2-3 - TRBV15 - CATSRERGNTDTQYF TGTGCCACCAGCAGAGAGCGGGGCAACACAGATACGCAGTATTTT
TRBJ2-5 - TRBV18 - CASSPSEGSGETQYF TGTGCCAGCTCACCGTCCGAGGGATCGGGGGAGACCCAGTACTTC
TRBJ2-7 - TRBV6-1 - CASSETVGAGPGVQYF TGTGCCAGCAGTGAAACTGTGGGGGCCGGACCGGGTGTGCAGTACTTC
TRBJ2-7 - TRBV5-1 - CASSLVPGGTGEQYF TGCGCCAGCAGCTTGGTGCCAGGGGGGACGGGCGAGCAGTACTTC
TRBJ1-5 once TRBV7-2 - CASSRGFQPQHF TGTGCCAGCAGCCGAGGGTTTCAGCCCCAGCATTTT
TRBJ2-1 - TRBV27 TRBD1 CASRTGQGYNEQFF TGTGCCAGCAGGACGGGACAGGGATACAATGAGCAGTTCTTC
TRBJ2-7 once TRBV29-1 TRBD2 CSAYWGGSEQYF TGCAGCGCCTACTGGGGGGGGTCCGAGCAGTACTTC
TRBJ1-2 - TRBV6-5 - CASSQRGGLGGYTF TGTGCCAGCAGTCAACGGGGGGGGCTGGGTGGCTACACCTTC
TRBJ1-2 - TRBV7-9 - CASSLVSANYGYTF TGTGCCAGCAGCTTAGTTTCGGCTAACTATGGCTACACCTTC
TRBJ1-2 - TRBV4-2 - CASSQDGLSGINGYTF TGTGCCAGCAGCCAAGATGGGTTATCGGGGATTAATGGCTACACCTTC
TRBJ1-5 few TRBV7-9 - CASSRGGLSNQPQHF TGTGCCAGCAGCCGGGGAGGACTCAGCAATCAGCCCCAGCATTTT
TRBJ2-1 - TRBV29-1 - CSVELIGRGNNEQFF TGCAGCGTTGAACTAATAGGCCGAGGGAACAATGAGCAGTTCTTC
TRBJ2-3 - TRBV29-1 TRBD2 CSGSTGLAGFADTQYF TGCAGCGGTAGCACCGGACTAGCGGGATTTGCAGATACGCAGTATTTT
TRBJ2-3 - TRBV19 - CASSLSSASSDTQYF TGTGCCAGTAGTCTTAGCTCGGCTAGCAGCGATACGCAGTATTTT
TRBJ1-3 - TRBV6-5 TRBD1 CASRDRGFSGNTIYF TGTGCCAGCCGGGACAGGGGTTTTTCAGGAAACACCATATATTTT
TRBJ2-1 few TRBV23-1 TRBD2 CASCPTGLALNEQFF TGCGCCAGCTGCCCCACGGGACTAGCGCTGAATGAGCAGTTCTTC
TRBJ2-5 - TRBV10-3 TRBD2 CAISLAGGAETQYF TGTGCCATCAGTTTAGCGGGAGGGGCGGAGACCCAGTACTTC
TRBJ1-6 - TRBV6-2/TRBV6-3 - CASSPWAGSPLHF TGTGCCAGCAGTCCCTGGGCCGGTTCACCCCTCCACTTT
TRBJ2-5 - TRBV11-2 - CASSVGSGGETQYF TGTGCCAGCAGCGTAGGGAGCGGCGGGGAGACCCAGTACTTC
TRBJ1-5 - TRBV19 - CASNRGFGELYSNQPQHF TGTGCCAGTAATCGGGGGTTTGGGGAGCTATATAGCAATCAGCCCCAGCATTTT
TRBJ2-5 - TRBV5-1 - CASSLGSAQETQYF TGCGCCAGCAGCTTGGGGTCCGCGCAAGAGACCCAGTACTTC
TRBJ2-5 few TRBV30 - CAWTGLHQETQYF TGTGCCTGGACAGGGCTTCACCAAGAGACCCAGTACTTC
TRBJ2-7 - TRBV7-9 TRBD2 CASSLAPGTSGAYEQYF TGTGCCAGCAGCTTAGCCCCAGGGACTAGCGGGGCCTACGAGCAGTACTTC